The TCR beta chain under discussion was sequenced for a study of T cells in tumors after PD-1 blockade. The overall study: Prior checkpoint blockade, systemic immunosuppressant use, or anti-cancer therapy within 4 weeks excluded patients. Treatment was either pembrolizumab 200 mg every 3 weeks or cemiplimab 350 mg every 2 weeks. Findings of the study overall: Peripheral recruitment is suggested, as some novel exhausted tumor clones were in pre-treatment blood.

Profiling relied on immunoSEQ multiplex PCR, and the TCRdb table lists in-frame clones only, not all of them. Of about 47,000 clones in the sample, roughly three quarters are singletons; the top ten hold approximately 15%. In the case of this clone: Antigen unknown.

Genomic DNA template from tumor biopsies or peripheral blood, roughly 616 ng to 6,004 ng input. The CDR3 totals 15 residues. V lost 8 bases and J lost 4; bases outside the gene matches: 14. Germline V CDR1 and CDR2: MNHEY, SVGAGI. The specimen was PBMCs, collected before anti-PD-1 treatment. The chain couples TRBV6-5 to TRBJ2-7; 7 positions agree with TRBD2. The TCR sequence derives from a human donor with basal cell carcinoma. The CDR3 loop is CASGPGAGEIYEQYF. The CDR3 region has the DNA TGTGCCAGCGGGCCCGGGGCGGGGGAAATATACGAGCAGTACTTC.